Listed below are T cell receptor beta chains from one sample, sequenced in a study of PD-1 blockade in classical Hodgkin lymphoma. Sequenced by immunoSEQ multiplex PCR; TCRdb stores in-frame clones only, minus some. The profile shows about 32,000 clones, about 85% of them singletons. What was sequenced was CD4+ T cells from blood. These TCRs come from a human donor with classical Hodgkin lymphoma. Each CDR3 is given with its conserved first and last residue. The D gene is left open where the match is weak. Clone size, where shown, is once, few, many, or a class for clones that have expanded.

D gene: -; clone size: -; J gene: TRBJ2-2; V gene: TRBV5-1; CDR3 protein: CASSIDYGELFF; CDR3 DNA: TGCGCCAGCAGCATCGACTACGGGGAGCTGTTTTTT
D gene: TRBD2; clone size: -; J gene: TRBJ2-2; V gene: TRBV14; CDR3 protein: CASSQAPSGGDF; CDR3 DNA: TGTGCCAGCAGCCAGGCCCCGAGCGGGGGCGATTTT
D gene: -; clone size: -; J gene: TRBJ1-1; V gene: TRBV7-9; CDR3 protein: CASSQQGRGGWDTEAFF; CDR3 DNA: TGTGCCAGCAGCCAACAGGGTAGAGGCGGATGGGACACTGAAGCTTTCTTT
D gene: -; clone size: -; J gene: TRBJ2-7; V gene: TRBV28; CDR3 protein: CAIRGPRGEQYF; CDR3 DNA: TGTGCCATCAGGGGCCCCCGGGGGGAGCAGTACTTC
D gene: -; clone size: -; J gene: TRBJ1-2; V gene: TRBV10-3; CDR3 protein: CAISPGHDYGYTF; CDR3 DNA: TGTGCCATCAGTCCGGGACATGACTATGGCTACACCTTC
D gene: -; clone size: once; J gene: TRBJ2-7; V gene: TRBV18; CDR3 protein: CASSMTISYEQYF; CDR3 DNA: TGTGCCAGCTCGATGACTATCTCCTACGAGCAGTACTTC
D gene: TRBD2; clone size: -; J gene: TRBJ2-7; V gene: TRBV27; CDR3 protein: CASSSFTSGPSYEQYF; CDR3 DNA: TGTGCCAGCAGTTCCTTCACTAGCGGGCCCTCCTACGAGCAGTACTTC
D gene: -; clone size: few; J gene: TRBJ1-1; V gene: TRBV10-3; CDR3 protein: CAISEVGSPAFF; CDR3 DNA: TGTGCCATCAGTGAGGTGGGATCTCCAGCTTTCTTT
D gene: -; clone size: -; J gene: TRBJ1-1; V gene: TRBV6-5; CDR3 protein: CASSYSTGMNTEAFF; CDR3 DNA: TGTGCCAGCAGTTACTCTACAGGGATGAACACTGAAGCTTTCTTT
D gene: TRBD1; clone size: -; J gene: TRBJ1-2; V gene: TRBV5-1; CDR3 protein: CASSFVSGQSTGAYGYTF; CDR3 DNA: TGCGCCAGCAGCTTTGTTTCGGGACAGTCGACGGGAGCCTATGGCTACACCTTC
D gene: -; clone size: -; J gene: TRBJ1-1; V gene: TRBV7-3; CDR3 protein: CASSSSGPNTEAFF; CDR3 DNA: TGTGCCAGCAGCTCTTCGGGTCCGAACACTGAAGCTTTCTTT
D gene: TRBD2; clone size: -; J gene: TRBJ2-1; V gene: TRBV11-3; CDR3 protein: CASSARTSDDNEQFF; CDR3 DNA: TGTGCCAGCAGCGCGAGGACTAGCGACGACAATGAGCAGTTCTTC
D gene: -; clone size: once; J gene: TRBJ2-2; V gene: TRBV2; CDR3 protein: CASSWAGGTGELFF; CDR3 DNA: TGTGCCAGCAGCTGGGCAGGTGGCACCGGGGAGCTGTTTTTT
D gene: -; clone size: -; J gene: TRBJ2-5; V gene: TRBV21-1; CDR3 protein: CASTTGRNKREKETQYF; CDR3 DNA: TGTGCCAGCACGACGGGACGGAACAAAAGGGAAAAAGAGACCCAGTACTTC